This entry describes one T cell receptor (beta chain). Authors' methods: Estimation of nucleated cell counts relied on the amplification of reference gene primers. Measured with immunoSEQ multiplex PCR; TCRdb has only the in-frame clones, and not every one. That table is the source of V, J and clone size, and D and trimming were worked out from the DNA. The sample lists approximately 390,000 clones, 87% seen once, with 2% to 2.5% in the top ten. The data stem from a study of blood T cell repertoires in COVID-19. As for the study in general: Specimens from acute and convalescent COVID-19 originated in the United States, Italy and Spain. In each case, the material was cDNA or gDNA derived from T cells, B-cell-depleted T cells, or PBMCs.

V was clipped by 4 bases and J by 5 bases, with 11 bases between them. Per the germline V gene, CDR1 is KGHSH and CDR2 is LQKENI. There are 13 residues in the CDR3. Patients at the Seattle site were enrolled during active infection and followed longitudinally. The source material was peripheral blood. The origin of this receptor is a woman between 55 and 75 years old with COVID-19, enrolled during active disease. The rearrangement joins TRBV18 to TRBJ1-1, with a weak D call TRBD1 (5 bases). Here the CDR3 reads CASSLPKGTEAFF. The CDR3, as DNA: TGTGCCAGCTCACTACCAAAGGGGACTGAAGCTTTCTTT.